Reported below is one T cell receptor (beta chain). The germline V gene has CDR1 SGHTA and CDR2 FQGTGA. The CDR3 totals 14 residues. V was shortened by 2 bases and J by 6 bases, with 14 bases between the two germline ends. Measured with immunoSEQ multiplex PCR; TCRdb has only the in-frame clones, and not every one. The data contain about 210,000 clones, roughly 94% of them singletons. This entry is derived from a study of T cell responses to AZD1222 COVID-19 vaccine. The genes are TRBV7-3 and TRBJ2-7, with D possibly called TRBD1 or TRBD2 (5 bases each). The sequenced sample was peripheral blood, obtained 28 days after the second dose of the MenACWY control vaccine. This TCR derives from an adult who received the MenACWY meningococcal vaccine as a control. The DNA of the CDR3 is TGTGCCAGCAGCTTATACGGGGCTGCGAGCGAGCAGTACTTC. It yields the protein CASSLYGAASEQYF. Drawing the rest from reference TRBV7-3 and TRBJ2-7, the complete variable domain is GAGVSQTPSNKVTEKGKYVELRCDPISGHTALYWYRQSLGQGPEFLIYFQGTGAADDSGLPNDRFFAVRPEGSVSTLKIQRTERGDSAVYLCASSLYGAASEQYFGPGTRLTVT.